Presented here are 31 T cell receptor beta chains from one specimen sequenced in a study of lung T cells in sarcoidosis with Löfgren's syndrome. TCRdb redid the calling of the reads with MiXCR, one entry per CDR3 protein. The sample lists some 19,000 distinct CDR3 sequences; roughly a fifth were seen once. The sample taken for sequencing was CD4+ T cells from bronchoalveolar lavage. The receptors stem from a human donor with sarcoidosis (Löfgren's syndrome or another form), or a control subject (not recorded which).

This clonotype was counted only a few times. This clone may be a read error of a much larger clone one base away. J is TRBJ2-2 and V is TRBV20-1; the match to TRBD2 covers 11 bases. The CDR3 runs 16 residues. In germline, CDR1 is DFQATT, CDR2 SNEGSKA (reference sequence). The CDR3: CSAMGTSGVFTGGLFF. The CDR3 DNA follows: TGCAGTGCTATGGGGACTAGCGGAGTTTTCACCGGGGGGCTGTTTTTT.

This clonotype occurred many times. The CDR3 here is CASKQEQGSTEAFF. CDR3 nucleotides: TGTGCCAGCAAGCAAGAACAGGGGTCCACTGAAGCTTTCTTT. The V call is TRBV2, the J call TRBJ1-1, with TRBD1 matching over 7 bases. V shed 7 bases, J shed 4 bases, and the junction held 9 bases outside the gene matches. CDR1 is SNHLY and CDR2 is FYNNEI in the germline V gene. This CDR3 region has 14 residues. The entire variable domain, with the rest obtained from reference TRBV2 and TRBJ1-1, is as follows: EPEVTQTPSHQVTQMGQEVILRCVPISNHLYFYWYRQILGQKVEFLVSFYNNEISEKSEIFDDQFSVERPDGSNFTLKIRSTKLEDSAMYFCASKQEQGSTEAFFGQGTRLTVV.

About this clonotype: One junction end does not reproduce the germline sequence, and a read error may be involved. The V and J genes are TRBV7-2 and TRBJ2-1; 10 bases line up with TRBD2. The germline CDR1 and CDR2 sequences are SGHTA and FQGNSA. The CDR3 consists of 15 residues. CDR3 DNA: TGTGCCAGCAGATTCCTAGCGGGAGTGCCCAATGAGCAGCTCTTC. It specifies CASRFLAGVPNEQLF.

This clonotype has at least ten counts. This chain links TRBV11-1 with TRBJ2-3, with D maybe TRBD2 (6 bases). Between the trimmed V and J ends, which lost 5 bases and 4 bases, there was a span of 16 bases. The CDR3 runs to 15 residues. Per the germline V gene, CDR1 is SGHAT and CDR2 is FQDESV (reference sequence). In DNA, the CDR3 is TGTGCCAGCAGCCGGGAGATGGTTGGGGCAGATACGCAGTATTTT. It is translated as CASSREMVGADTQYF. Full variable domain (remainder filled in from reference TRBV11-1 and TRBJ2-3): EAEVAQSPRYKITEKSQAVAFWCDPISGHATLYWYRQILGQGPELLVQFQDESVVDDSQLPKDRFSAERLKGVDSTLKIQPAELGDSAMYLCASSREMVGADTQYFGPGTRLTVL.

In its sample, this clonotype was seen many times. The V gene is TRBV20-1, the J gene TRBJ2-5, with D possibly matching TRBD2 (5 bases). V lost 6 bases and J 2 bases, leaving 13 bases between the germline ends. The CDR3 has 13 amino acids. Germline values: CDR1 DFQATT, CDR2 SNEGSKA (reference sequence). CDR3 sequence (DNA): TGCAGTGCCGTATGGACTGGTCAAGAGACCCAGTACTTC. It is translated as CSAVWTGQETQYF.

This clonotype was detected only a few times. One junction end disagrees with the germline gene, perhaps due to a read error. V usage is TRBV7-2 and J usage is TRBJ2-3; the D gene is possibly TRBD1 (6 bases). The CDR3 has 13 amino acids. Germline V gene lookup returns CDR1 SGHTA and CDR2 FQGNSA. The chain's CDR3 is CASSIGQTDTRYF. CDR3 sequence (DNA): TGTGCCAGCAGCATTGGACAGACAGATACGCGGTATTTT.

This clonotype is categorized as medium-sized (0.01 to 0.1%). The chain combines TRBV25-1 with TRBJ1-1; D is ambiguous. V shed 7 bases and J shed 10 bases, with 13 bases lying between them. This CDR3 comprises 11 residues. Germline V gene sequence: CDR1 MGHDK, CDR2 SYGVNS. This CDR3 is CASTHRWRAFF. In DNA, the CDR3 is TGTGCCAGCACCCATAGGTGGAGAGCTTTCTTT.

This clonotype was counted many times. V usage is TRBV19 and J usage is TRBJ2-7; D possibly corresponds to TRBD1 (6 bases). V lost 9 bases to trimming and J lost 1 base, with 13 bases between them. Germline V CDR1 and CDR2: LNHDA, SQIVND (reference sequence). The CDR3 totals 13 residues. The CDR3 coding sequence is TGTGCCAGCGCTAGGGGGAGTTCCTACGAGCAGTACTTC. Encoded protein: CASARGSSYEQYF.

This clonotype showed up many times. V usage is TRBV7-9 and J usage is TRBJ2-1; D is ambiguous. Deletions cut 4 bases from V and 7 bases from J, with 17 bases between. Looked up from germline, CDR1 is SEHNR and CDR2 is FQNEAQ (reference sequence). The CDR3 runs to 15 residues. In DNA form, the CDR3 reads TGTGCCAGCAGCTCGGGCAGATACAGCCCGAATGAGCAGTTCTTC. Translating it yields CASSSGRYSPNEQFF.

The chain couples TRBV7-2 to TRBJ2-3, with D perhaps assigned TRBD1 or TRBD2 (5 bases each). Germline assignment: CDR1 SGHTA and CDR2 FQGNSA. This CDR3 is built from 16 residues. The V end was cut by 5 bases, the J end by 2 bases, with 17 bases between. The CDR3, as DNA: TGTGCCAGCAGCCCCCCGCTGGACGGGACCACAGATACGCAGTATTTT. Protein product: CASSPPLDGTTDTQYF. Combining the CDR3 with reference TRBV7-2 and TRBJ2-3 gives the whole variable domain GAGVSQSPSNKVTEKGKDVELRCDPISGHTALYWYRQSLGQGLEFLIYFQGNSAPDKSGLPSDRFSAERTGGSVSTLTIQRTQQEDSAVYLCASSPPLDGTTDTQYFGPGTRLTVL.

This clonotype ranks as medium-sized (0.01 to 0.1%). The rearrangement links TRBV28 to TRBJ2-1; 7 bases are a match to TRBD2. V was pared by 7 bases and J by 3 bases, with 3 bases of the junction left unmatched. From germline, CDR1 is MDHEN and CDR2 SYDVKM. The CDR3 is 13 residues long. Here the CDR3 reads CASTGTNYNEQFF. The CDR3 DNA sequence: TGTGCCAGCACCGGGACTAACTACAATGAGCAGTTCTTC. Looking up the rest from reference TRBV28 and TRBJ2-1 gives the full variable domain: DVKVTQSSRYLVKRTGEKVFLECVQDMDHENMFWYRQDPGLGLRLIYFSYDVKMKEKGDIPEGYSVSREKKERFSLILESASTNQTSMYLCASTGTNYNEQFFGPGTRLTVL.

In this sample, this clonotype turned up a few times. A much larger clone differs from this one at a single base, so this may be a read error. This sequence joins TRBV20-1 and TRBJ2-1, with a weak D call TRBD2 (6 bases). The CDR3 totals 16 residues. CDR1 DFQATT and CDR2 SNEGSKA come from the germline V gene (reference sequence). The CDR3 DNA reads TGCAGTGCTAGGGGGCTATCGGGGGATTCCTACAATGGGCAGTTCTTC. It translates to CSARGLSGDSYNGQFF.

This clonotype was seen more than once but under ten times. The chain links TRBV5-1 to TRBJ2-3; 12 bases match TRBD2. The CDR3 spans 18 residues. J lost 4 bases, V lost 3 bases, and 12 bases had no gene match. CDR1 is SGHRS and CDR2 is YFSETQ in the germline V gene. The CDR3 reads CASSSSKQLAGGSDTQYF. The DNA of the CDR3 is TGCGCCAGCAGCTCCTCGAAGCAACTAGCGGGAGGCTCAGATACGCAGTATTTT.

The sample holds many counts of this clonotype. This chain joins TRBV28 and TRBJ2-3, with a tentative D call TRBD2 (6 bases). Germline loops: CDR1 MDHEN, CDR2 SYDVKM. V gave up 7 bases and J gave up 0 bases, with 8 bases separating them. This CDR3 is built from 13 residues. The CDR3 bases are TGTGCCAGCATAAGCGGGAGCACAGATACGCAGTATTTT. Its translation is CASISGSTDTQYF.

This clonotype came up a few times. The genes are TRBV14 and TRBJ2-1, with TRBD2 matching over 8 bases. Per the germline V gene, CDR1 is SGHDN and CDR2 is FVKESK. J was trimmed by 3 bases and V by 3 bases; bases with no gene match: 7. The CDR3 has 16 residues. CDR3 sequence reads: CASSHLLAGSYNEQFF. CDR3 sequence (DNA): TGTGCCAGCAGCCACCTTCTAGCGGGCAGCTACAATGAGCAGTTCTTC.

As for this clonotype: A much larger clone differs from this one at a single base, so this may be a read error. The gene calls are TRBV7-6 and TRBJ2-7; perhaps TRBD2 as D (6 bases). V lost 1 base and J 5 bases, leaving 18 bases between the germline ends. Germline CDR1 SGHVS, CDR2 FNYEAQ. The length of the CDR3 is 16 residues. CDR3 amino acids: CASSLGGWEESHEQYF. The CDR3 DNA follows: TGTGCCAGCAGCTTAGGAGGATGGGAGGAGAGCCACGAGCAGTACTTC.

Only a few counts were recorded for this clonotype. The chain employs TRBV9 and TRBJ2-1; TRBD1 matches 7 bases. This CDR3 has 16 amino acids. With V trimmed by 4 bases and J by 2 bases, 9 bases remained unmatched. The germline V gene has CDR1 SGDLS and CDR2 YYNGEE. The CDR3 protein is CASSKRRTGAYNEQFF. Here the CDR3 DNA reads TGTGCCAGCAGCAAACGGCGGACAGGAGCCTACAATGAGCAGTTCTTC.

This chain links TRBV30 with TRBJ1-2, with D unresolved. V gave up 4 bases and J gave up 2 bases, with 5 bases separating them. This CDR3 is built from 11 residues. Per the germline V gene, CDR1 is GTSNPN and CDR2 is SVGIG (reference sequence). This CDR3 is CAWTSNYGYTF. The CDR3 nucleotides read TGTGCCTGGACCAGCAACTATGGCTACACCTTC.

This clonotype was seen ten or more times. The CDR3 reads CASSSDRVDVKNIQYF. CDR3 nucleotides: TGTGCCAGCAGTAGTGACAGGGTTGACGTCAAAAACATTCAGTACTTC. This sequence joins TRBV2 and TRBJ2-4; 7 nucleotides line up with TRBD1. Per the germline V gene, CDR1 is SNHLY and CDR2 is FYNNEI. V shed 5 bases and J 3 bases; nucleotides not matched to a gene: 10. The length of the CDR3 is 16 residues.

This clonotype has more than one count but fewer than ten. J is TRBJ2-3 and V is TRBV9; D may be TRBD2 (6 bases). The ends were cut back, 0 bases at V and 4 bases at J, with 12 bases in the middle. There are 15 residues in the CDR3. The V gene's germline CDR1 is SGDLS and CDR2 YYNGEE. In nucleotides, the CDR3 is TGTGCCAGCAGCGTAGATGCGGGACTCGCAGATACGCAGTATTTT. It is translated as CASSVDAGLADTQYF. The whole variable domain, remainder taken from reference TRBV9 and TRBJ2-3, is DSGVTQTPKHLITATGQRVTLRCSPRSGDLSVYWYQQSLDQGLQFLIQYYNGEERAKGNILERFSAQQFPDLHSELNLSSLELGDSALYFCASSVDAGLADTQYFGPGTRLTVL.

The V call is TRBV19, the J call TRBJ2-5, with 7 bases identical to TRBD2. V lost 10 bases and J lost 5; bases outside the gene matches: 13. The germline gives CDR1 LNHDA, CDR2 SQIVND (reference sequence). This CDR3 is 14 amino acids long. The chain's CDR3 is CATSPGGSWETQYF. The CDR3 DNA sequence: TGTGCCACCTCCCCGGGCGGGAGTTGGGAGACCCAGTACTTC.

This clonotype appeared a few times. J is TRBJ1-3 and V is TRBV5-1, with 9 bases identical to TRBD1. Germline V lookup: CDR1 SGHRS, CDR2 YFSETQ. Germline trimming cut 4 bases from V and 1 base from J; bases unmatched to any gene: 9. The CDR3 has 17 residues. The CDR3 nucleotides are TGCGCCAGCAGCCTCCTCCCGGGACAGGGTTCTGGAAACACCATATATTTT. Translation gives CASSLLPGQGSGNTIYF.

In its sample, this clonotype ranks as medium-sized. The chain links TRBV27 to TRBJ2-2; D is possibly TRBD2 (6 bases). Trimming removed 4 bases from V and 4 bases from J, with 10 bases in between. The germline gives CDR1 MNHEY, CDR2 SMNVEV (reference sequence). The CDR3 has 14 residues. CDR3 residues: CASSWDSFTGELFF. In nucleotides, the CDR3 is TGTGCCAGCAGTTGGGACTCTTTCACCGGGGAGCTGTTTTTT.

By proportion, this clonotype is medium-sized (0.01 to 0.1%). This chain joins TRBV27 and TRBJ1-2; D not certain. The CDR3 runs to 14 residues. Germline V gene sequence: CDR1 MNHEY, CDR2 SMNVEV (reference sequence). The V gene lost 3 bases and the J gene lost 4 bases, with 12 bases spanning the gap. Here the CDR3 DNA reads TGTGCCAGCAGTTTCAGGTCCCTGGGCTATGGCTACACCTTC. It is translated as CASSFRSLGYGYTF.

This clonotype was counted only a few times. CDR3 sequence reads: CASRDDREETQYF. Here the CDR3 DNA reads TGCGCCAGCAGAGACGACAGGGAAGAGACCCAGTACTTC. The chain employs TRBV10-1 and TRBJ2-5; 7 bases fit TRBD1. The CDR3 is made up of 13 amino acids. J lost 3 bases, V lost 6 bases, and 4 bases had no gene match. CDR1 is WNHNN, CDR2 SYGVQD, per germline (reference sequence).

This clonotype was observed many times. The genes are TRBV7-2 and TRBJ2-3, with D possibly TRBD2 on 5 matching bases. From germline, CDR1 is SGHTA and CDR2 FQGNSA. The CDR3 totals 14 residues. The V end was cut by 2 bases, the J end by 1 base, with 7 bases between. The DNA for the CDR3 is TGTGCCAGCAGCTTATTTAGCGGCACAGATACGCAGTATTTT. Translation: CASSLFSGTDTQYF. Full variable domain (outside the CDR3, taken from reference TRBV7-2 and TRBJ2-3): GAGVSQSPSNKVTEKGKDVELRCDPISGHTALYWYRQSLGQGLEFLIYFQGNSAPDKSGLPSDRFSAERTGGSVSTLTIQRTQQEDSAVYLCASSLFSGTDTQYFGPGTRLTVL.

V usage is TRBV9 and J usage is TRBJ1-1, with a possible D match to TRBD1 (5 bases). CDR1 is SGDLS, CDR2 YYNGEE, per germline. V lost 0 bases and J 5 bases, leaving 11 bases between the germline ends. CDR3 length: 14 amino acids. CDR3 coding DNA: TGTGCCAGCAGCGTAGGAGCAGAGGGGACTGAAGCTTTCTTT. Translating gives CASSVGAEGTEAFF.

In its sample, this clonotype was seen many times. The chain has TRBV12-3 or TRBV12-4 and TRBJ2-1; D may be TRBD1 (5 bases). CDR3 size: 11 residues. V was pared by 3 bases and J by 9 bases, with 6 bases between. CDR3 coding DNA: TGTGCCAGCAGTTTTAGGGGTGAGCAGTTCTTC. It codes for CASSFRGEQFF.

The chain links TRBV4-1 to TRBJ2-3, with TRBD1 as a possible D gene (6 bases). Between the trimmed V and J ends, which lost 4 bases and 3 bases, there was a span of 11 bases. The CDR3 extends over 14 amino acids. Germline loops: CDR1 MGHRA, CDR2 YSYEKL. CDR3 in DNA: TGCGCCAGCAGCCTAACCGGGACAACAGATACGCAGTATTTT. It encodes CASSLTGTTDTQYF.

Turning to this clonotype: The junction shows a germline mismatch at one end, possibly a read error. The J gene is TRBJ2-7, the V gene TRBV2, with D possibly being TRBD2 (5 bases). Germline CDR1 SNHLY, CDR2 FYNNEI. The CDR3 covers 10 residues. CDR3 region: CASSETYGDF. In DNA, the CDR3 is TGTGCCAGCAGTGAAACCTACGGGGACTTC.

In its sample, this clonotype was seen many times. This chain joins TRBV20-1 and TRBJ1-5; D not resolved. V was clipped by 0 bases and J by 3 bases, with 6 bases between them. Germline V CDR1 and CDR2: DFQATT, SNEGSKA (reference sequence). The CDR3 totals 13 residues. The CDR3 loop reads CSARDELNQPQHF. The CDR3 coding sequence is TGCAGTGCTAGAGACGAACTCAATCAGCCCCAGCATTTT.